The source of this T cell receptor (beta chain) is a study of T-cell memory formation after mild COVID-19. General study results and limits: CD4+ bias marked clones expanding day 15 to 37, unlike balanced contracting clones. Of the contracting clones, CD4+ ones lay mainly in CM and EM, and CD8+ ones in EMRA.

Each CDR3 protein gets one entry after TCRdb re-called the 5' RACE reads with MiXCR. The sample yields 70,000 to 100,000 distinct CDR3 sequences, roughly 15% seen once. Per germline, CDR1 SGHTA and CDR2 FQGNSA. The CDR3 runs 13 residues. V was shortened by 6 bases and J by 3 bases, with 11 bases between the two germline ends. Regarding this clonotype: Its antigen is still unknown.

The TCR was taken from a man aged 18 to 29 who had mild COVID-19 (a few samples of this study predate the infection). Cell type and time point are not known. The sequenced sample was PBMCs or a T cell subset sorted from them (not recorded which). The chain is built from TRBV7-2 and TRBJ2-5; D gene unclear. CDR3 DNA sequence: TGTGCCAGCAGTCGACTGTATGAAGAGACCCAGTACTTC. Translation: CASSRLYEETQYF.